Below are 3 T cell receptor beta chains sequenced from a single sample in a study of monozygotic twins with inflammatory bowel disease. Using the 5' RACE reads, TCRdb records one entry per CDR3 protein without DNA. Its table records 200,000 to 250,000 distinct CDR3 sequences. The sample was blood. The receptors stem from a human donor with ulcerative colitis or Crohn's disease, or a healthy co-twin of an affected twin (not recorded which).

This rearrangement joins TRBV29-1 to TRBJ1-2; TCRdb outputs TRBD1, but without DNA this stays unchecked. The CDR3 runs to 13 residues. Looked up from germline, CDR1 is SQVTM and CDR2 is ANQGSEA. The CDR3 sequence: CSVASGHNYGYTF.

This chain links TRBV10-3 with TRBJ1-1; TCRdb picks TRBD1, but there is no DNA to check that call. This CDR3 is built from 14 residues. The germline CDR1 and CDR2 sequences are ENHRY and SYGVKD. The CDR3 sequence: CATLNRETNTEAFF.

This rearrangement joins TRBV7-8 to TRBJ1-5; there is no DNA to check the TCRdb D call of TRBD1. CDR3 length: 15 residues. Germline V gene lookup returns CDR1 SGHVS and CDR2 FQNEAQ. CDR3: CASSLVTGDHQPQHF. Full variable domain (outside the CDR3, taken from reference TRBV7-8 and TRBJ1-5): GAGVSQSPRYKVAKRGQDVALRCDPISGHVSLFWYQQALGQGPEFLTYFQNEAQLDKSGLPSDRFFAERPEGSVSTLKIQRTQQEDSAVYLCASSLVTGDHQPQHFGDGTRLSIL.